This TCR beta chain appears in the sequencing data of a study of control samples from healthy donors and cancer patients. V lost 6 bases to trimming and J lost 4 bases; unmatched junction nucleotides: 7. CDR1 is MNHEY, CDR2 SVGAGI, per germline. The CDR3 length is 14 residues. Repertoires were generated with immunoSEQ multiplex PCR, while TCRdb's copy carries only in-frame clones and drops some. The sample records 85,000 to 100,000 clones, 80% to 95% being singletons. V and J are TRBV6-5 and TRBJ1-2, with 8 bases fitting TRBD1. Sequencing input: blood. This clonotype was obtained from a man in his late teens or twenties in good health. The chain's CDR3 is CASRTYRGSYGYTF. The CDR3 region has the DNA TGTGCCAGCAGGACTTACAGGGGGTCCTATGGCTACACCTTC.